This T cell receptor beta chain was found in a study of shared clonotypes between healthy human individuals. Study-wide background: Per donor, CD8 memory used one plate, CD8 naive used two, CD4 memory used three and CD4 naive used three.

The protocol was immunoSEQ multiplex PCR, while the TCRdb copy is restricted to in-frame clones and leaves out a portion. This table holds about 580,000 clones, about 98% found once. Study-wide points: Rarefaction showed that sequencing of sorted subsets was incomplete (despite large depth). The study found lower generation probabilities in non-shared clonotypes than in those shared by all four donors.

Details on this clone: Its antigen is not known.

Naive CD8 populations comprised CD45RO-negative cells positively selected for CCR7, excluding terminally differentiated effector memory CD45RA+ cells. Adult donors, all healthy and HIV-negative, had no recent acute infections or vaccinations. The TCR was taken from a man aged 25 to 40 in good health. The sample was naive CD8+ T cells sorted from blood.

CDR3 bases: TGTGCCAGCGCAGACAATCCTAGCGGCTCCTACAATGAGCAGTTCTTC. Its protein product is CASADNPSGSYNEQFF. The chain recombines TRBV27 with TRBJ2-1, with 7 bases aligning to TRBD2. CDR1 MNHEY and CDR2 SMNVEV come from the germline V gene (reference sequence). This CDR3 region has 16 residues. V lost 8 bases, J lost 0 bases, and 10 bases stayed unmatched.